A selection of T cell receptor beta chains follows, all from one sample in a study of cytomegalovirus exposure and HLA in healthy donors. The repertoire was sequenced with immunoSEQ multiplex PCR; TCRdb's copy has only in-frame clones and lacks some. The table has approximately 100,000 clones, about 80% seen once. Sequencing was performed on PBMCs. The receptor set was obtained from a woman between 50 and 59 years old in good health and CMV-seropositive. CDR3s include the opening cysteine and the closing phenylalanine or tryptophan. A D gene is named only where the DNA matches it firmly. Rows may omit the clone size; those that give it use once, few, many or a size class.

j_call: TRBJ1-4
d_call: TRBD1
clone_size: NA
v_call: TRBV7-2
cdr3_aa: CASSLGTGNEKLFF
cdr3_nt: TGTGCCAGCAGCTTAGGGACAGGGAATGAAAAACTGTTTTTT

j_call: TRBJ2-1
d_call: TRBD1
clone_size: NA
v_call: TRBV10-3
cdr3_aa: CAISEGQGAFGEQFF
cdr3_nt: TGTGCCATCAGTGAGGGGCAGGGGGCATTTGGTGAGCAGTTCTTC

j_call: TRBJ2-7
d_call: NA
clone_size: NA
v_call: TRBV5-4
cdr3_aa: CASTIQGSYEQYF
cdr3_nt: TGTGCCAGCACCATACAGGGCTCCTACGAGCAGTACTTC

j_call: TRBJ1-2
d_call: NA
clone_size: few
v_call: TRBV19
cdr3_aa: CASSIGPGDGYTF
cdr3_nt: TGTGCCAGTAGTATAGGGCCAGGGGATGGCTACACCTTC

j_call: TRBJ2-7
d_call: TRBD2
clone_size: NA
v_call: TRBV7-2
cdr3_aa: CASSSGLATWGEQYF
cdr3_nt: TGTGCCAGCAGCTCGGGACTAGCGACCTGGGGCGAGCAGTACTTC

j_call: TRBJ1-1
d_call: NA
clone_size: few
v_call: TRBV18
cdr3_aa: CASSPPGRQFEAFF
cdr3_nt: TGTGCCAGCTCACCACCGGGGAGGCAGTTTGAAGCTTTCTTT

j_call: TRBJ2-5
d_call: TRBD2
clone_size: NA
v_call: TRBV10-3
cdr3_aa: CAISESGTSRETQYF
cdr3_nt: TGTGCCATCAGTGAGTCAGGGACTAGCAGGGAGACCCAGTACTTC

j_call: TRBJ2-7
d_call: NA
clone_size: NA
v_call: TRBV7-9
cdr3_aa: CASSQAGASYEQYF
cdr3_nt: TGTGCCAGCAGCCAAGCCGGAGCATCCTACGAGCAGTACTTC

j_call: TRBJ1-3
d_call: NA
clone_size: NA
v_call: TRBV7-9
cdr3_aa: CASSLGPSSSGNTIYF
cdr3_nt: TGTGCCAGCAGCTTAGGCCCTTCGAGCTCTGGAAACACCATATATTTT

j_call: TRBJ2-1
d_call: TRBD2
clone_size: few
v_call: TRBV5-5
cdr3_aa: CASSLSTSGRTYNEQFF
cdr3_nt: TGTGCCAGCAGCTTGAGCACTAGCGGGAGGACGTACAATGAGCAGTTCTTC

j_call: TRBJ2-1
d_call: TRBD2
clone_size: NA
v_call: TRBV9
cdr3_aa: CASSVAGLGSGFSYNEQFF
cdr3_nt: TGTGCCAGCAGCGTAGCGGGTTTGGGTAGCGGGTTCTCCTACAATGAGCAGTTCTTC

j_call: TRBJ1-5
d_call: NA
clone_size: few
v_call: TRBV18
cdr3_aa: CASSQSRDWGNQPQHF
cdr3_nt: TGTGCCAGCTCACAATCCAGGGATTGGGGCAATCAGCCCCAGCATTTT

j_call: TRBJ1-6
d_call: NA
clone_size: NA
v_call: TRBV7-9
cdr3_aa: CSSSLARGNSPLHF
cdr3_nt: TGTTCCAGCAGCTTAGCGCGGGGAAACTCACCCCTCCACTTT

j_call: TRBJ2-1
d_call: NA
clone_size: few
v_call: TRBV21-1
cdr3_aa: CASSKREKQGITQFF
cdr3_nt: TGTGCCAGCAGCAAAAGGGAGAAACAGGGGATCACGCAGTTCTTC

j_call: TRBJ2-1
d_call: TRBD2
clone_size: NA
v_call: TRBV4-2
cdr3_aa: CASSQVGTGGARYNEQFF
cdr3_nt: TGTGCCAGCAGCCAAGTGGGAACGGGGGGGGCCAGGTACAATGAGCAGTTCTTC

j_call: TRBJ2-1
d_call: TRBD2
clone_size: NA
v_call: TRBV19
cdr3_aa: CASSMRSGGTYNEQFF
cdr3_nt: TGTGCCAGTAGTATGCGTAGCGGGGGTACTTACAATGAGCAGTTCTTC

j_call: TRBJ1-1
d_call: NA
clone_size: NA
v_call: TRBV6-1
cdr3_aa: CASSELTTTEAFF
cdr3_nt: TGTGCCAGCAGCGAATTGACAACCACTGAAGCTTTCTTT

j_call: TRBJ2-2
d_call: NA
clone_size: NA
v_call: TRBV7-2
cdr3_aa: CASSPHQVPGELFF
cdr3_nt: TGTGCCAGCAGCCCTCATCAGGTCCCCGGGGAGCTGTTTTTT

j_call: TRBJ2-1
d_call: NA
clone_size: NA
v_call: TRBV7-3
cdr3_aa: CASRKGGGANDEQFF
cdr3_nt: TGTGCCAGCAGAAAAGGTGGGGGGGCCAATGATGAGCAGTTCTTC

j_call: TRBJ2-1
d_call: NA
clone_size: NA
v_call: TRBV2
cdr3_aa: CASSERADGRGEQFF
cdr3_nt: TGTGCCAGCAGTGAAAGAGCGGATGGTCGGGGGGAGCAGTTCTTC

j_call: TRBJ1-4
d_call: TRBD1
clone_size: few
v_call: TRBV6-5
cdr3_aa: CASSSAGQGDGKLFF
cdr3_nt: TGTGCCAGCAGTTCCGCGGGACAGGGGGACGGAAAACTGTTTTTT

j_call: TRBJ2-7
d_call: TRBD2
clone_size: NA
v_call: TRBV18
cdr3_aa: CASSPLAGGPNEQYF
cdr3_nt: TGTGCCAGCTCACCACTAGCGGGAGGGCCGAACGAGCAGTACTTC

j_call: TRBJ1-5
d_call: NA
clone_size: NA
v_call: TRBV6-1
cdr3_aa: CASSPGSQPQHF
cdr3_nt: TGTGCCAGCAGCCCGGGGTCCCAGCCCCAGCATTTT